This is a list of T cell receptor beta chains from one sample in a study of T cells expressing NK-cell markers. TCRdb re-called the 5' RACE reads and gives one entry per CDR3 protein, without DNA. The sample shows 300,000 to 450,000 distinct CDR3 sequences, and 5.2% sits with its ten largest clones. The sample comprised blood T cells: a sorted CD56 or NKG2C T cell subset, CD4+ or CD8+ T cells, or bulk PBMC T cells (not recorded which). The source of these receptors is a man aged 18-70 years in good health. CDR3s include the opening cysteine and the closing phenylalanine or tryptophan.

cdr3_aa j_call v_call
CASSSLGPGYTEAFF TRBJ1-1 TRBV28
CASSLARGSGEYTEAFF TRBJ1-1 TRBV7-9
CASSGFGLRVGDTQYF TRBJ2-3 TRBV2
CASGRGGVESYNEQFF TRBJ2-1 TRBV7-3
CASSESEAGLNSPLHF TRBJ1-6 TRBV6-1
CASSSGQTSTQYF TRBJ2-5 TRBV5-1
CASSPPRTSILSDTQYF TRBJ2-3 TRBV18
CASSRALLNSYEQYF TRBJ2-7 TRBV5-4
CASSGTGGIYEQYF TRBJ2-7 TRBV28
CASSWGLGRGLEKLFF TRBJ1-4 TRBV12-3/TRBV12-4
CASSFRTSRRYQETQYF TRBJ2-5 TRBV12-3/TRBV12-4
CASSLGDPEDEQFF TRBJ2-1 TRBV4-2
CASSQQGRETQYF TRBJ2-5 TRBV2
CATKITNTGELFF TRBJ2-2 TRBV18
CASSLFAGLSGTEAFF TRBJ1-1 TRBV5-1
CASSLRVAGEKLFF TRBJ1-4 TRBV12-3/TRBV12-4
CASSESFVNQPQHF TRBJ1-5 TRBV25-1
CASSPGQDHLSYEQYF TRBJ2-7 TRBV18
CASRSRKLGRNTEAFF TRBJ1-1 TRBV21-1
CASSRQIGTDSNQPQHF TRBJ1-5 TRBV4-2
CASSLVLMGSGYTF TRBJ1-2 TRBV5-1
CATSDLKQGSGANVLTF TRBJ2-6 TRBV24-1
CSASSRAGQPQHF TRBJ1-5 TRBV20-1
CASSQDRGLQWPSSYNEQFF TRBJ2-1 TRBV3-1
CASSLALGGSSYNSPLHF TRBJ1-6 TRBV7-8
CASSLVTGPTDTQYF TRBJ2-3 TRBV7-2
CASSPIDEGAKSRKVF TRBJ2-1 TRBV18
CASSRTHAYEQYF TRBJ2-7 TRBV10-1
CASSLGRLAGPQYQETQYF TRBJ2-5 TRBV5-1
CASSLVGSSYGYEQFF TRBJ2-1 TRBV5-1
CASSEGRYRLNYEQYF TRBJ2-7 TRBV5-1